These 21 T cell receptor beta chains share one sample of origin, sequenced in a study of T-cell reconstitution after alpha-beta-depleted transplantation in children (dated by TCRdb to about 2016). Library method: PCR. Sequencing used an Illumina HiSeq 2500. Molecular barcoding was employed in the preparation of TCR libraries, with unique molecular identifiers being used to normalize TCRbeta repertoire quantification. The public reads were quality trimmed at Q25 with fastp and then assembled into clones with MiXCR by TCRdb, keeping productive beta chains. Every distinct CDR3 protein forms one entry, paired with its most common genes and DNA. Here the sample has about 540,000 distinct CDR3 sequences; about 17% occur a single time. 3.3% of the sample is taken by the ten largest. Sample: PBMCs from the stem cell graft donor, taken from the stem cell graft. These receptors came from a human donor who donated a stem cell graft to a child with acute lymphoblastic leukemia.

This clonotype was recorded a few times. The genes are TRBV15 and TRBJ2-3, with D tentatively TRBD1 or TRBD2 (7 bases each). CDR3 length: 17 amino acids. Trimming cost V 4 bases and J 3 bases, with 20 bases left between them. Germline V gene data show CDR1 as LNHNV and CDR2 as YYDKDF (reference sequence). The CDR3 nucleotides are TGTGCCACCAGCATCGGGGGAGGGGGCCTGAGTACAGATACGCAGTATTTT. Amino acids: CATSIGGGGLSTDTQYF.

This clonotype came up a few times. The chain carries TRBV13 and TRBJ2-3; TRBD2 is a possible D gene (6 bases). The CDR3 spans 16 residues. Germline CDR1 is PRHDT and CDR2 is FYEKMQ (reference sequence). Trimming stripped 2 bases from V and 2 bases from J, with 14 bases between. The DNA of the CDR3 is TGTGCCAGCAGCTTAACATCTAGCGCAGCCACAGATACGCAGTATTTT. As protein: CASSLTSSAATDTQYF.

The genes are TRBV7-9 and TRBJ1-2; maybe TRBD1 (5 bases). Deletions cut 2 bases from V and 4 bases from J, with 14 bases between. The length of the CDR3 is 15 residues. The germline gives CDR1 SEHNR, CDR2 FQNEAQ (reference sequence). The CDR3 nucleotides read TGTGCCAGCAGCTTACGGGCCCAGGGCGGCTATGGCTACACCTTC. Encoded protein: CASSLRAQGGYGYTF.

The J gene is TRBJ2-7, the V gene TRBV7-6; 7 nucleotides agree with TRBD2. The V gene's germline CDR1 is SGHVS and CDR2 FNYEAQ. The CDR3 spans 14 residues. The junction had 7 bases not matched to a gene; V was cut back by 5 bases and J by 3 bases. This CDR3 reads CASSPSGLLYEQYF. CDR3 sequence (DNA): TGTGCCAGCAGCCCTAGCGGACTTCTCTACGAGCAGTACTTC.

The V call is TRBV5-6, the J call TRBJ1-6; 10 bases map to TRBD1. CDR1 and CDR2 (germline): SGHDT, YYEEEE. The CDR3 consists of 17 residues. J gave up 9 bases and V 0 bases, and 9 bases lay outside the gene matches. For the CDR3, the DNA is TGTGCCAGCAGCTTGGGTCCGGGACAGGGGATCGGTTCACCCCTCCACTTT. It yields the protein CASSLGPGQGIGSPLHF. The full variable domain, rest sourced from reference TRBV5-6 and TRBJ1-6, is DAGVTQSPTHLIKTRGQQVTLRCSPKSGHDTVSWYQQALGQGPQFIFQYYEEEERQRGNFPDRFSGHQFPNYSSELNVNALLLGDSALYLCASSLGPGQGIGSPLHFGNGTRLTVT.

This clonotype was detected a few times. V and J are TRBV9 and TRBJ2-1, with 11 bases lining up with TRBD2. The J segment lost 6 bases and the V segment lost 1 base, leaving 3 bases of the junction unmatched. The V gene's germline CDR1 is SGDLS and CDR2 YYNGEE. This CDR3 has 15 amino acids. For the CDR3, the DNA is TGTGCCAGCAGCGTACTAGCGGGAGGTGTCAATGAGCAGTTCTTC. This sequence encodes CASSVLAGGVNEQFF.

In this sample, this clonotype turned up a few times. V gene TRBV25-1 combines with J gene TRBJ1-3; D ambiguous. V was pared by 1 base and J by 9 bases, with 10 bases between. CDR1 and CDR2 from the germline V gene are MGHDK and SYGVNS. The CDR3 totals 13 residues. CDR3 residues: CASSESAPATIYF. The CDR3 DNA sequence: TGTGCCAGCAGTGAATCGGCGCCAGCCACCATATATTTT.

CDR3 sequence: CASSPGQVVYEQYF. In DNA form, the CDR3 reads TGTGCCAGCTCCCCGGGACAGGTCGTGTACGAGCAGTACTTC. V is TRBV6-1 and J is TRBJ2-7; 8 bases match TRBD1. The V segment lost 8 bases and the J segment 4 bases; nucleotides outside the gene matches: 10. Germline CDR1 MNHNS, CDR2 SASEGT. The CDR3 covers 14 residues.

This clonotype was observed at least ten times. V and J are TRBV6-1 and TRBJ1-1, with D uncertain. The CDR3 spans 13 residues. V was pared by 3 bases and J by 1 base, with 6 bases between. Germline CDR1 is MNHNS and CDR2 is SASEGT. CDR3 DNA: TGTGCCAGCAGTGATTCCGAGAACACTGAAGCTTTCTTT. This gives the protein CASSDSENTEAFF.

A few counts support this clonotype. This sequence joins TRBV5-4 and TRBJ1-2; maybe TRBD1 (5 bases). This CDR3 comprises 16 residues. Trimming shortened V by 8 bases and J by 0 bases, and 20 bases separated the two germline ends. Germline assignment: CDR1 SGHNT and CDR2 YYREEE (reference sequence). In nucleotides, the CDR3 is TGTGCCAGACCTCGCGGAGGTATAGGGGCTAACTATGGCTACACCTTC. Translation gives CARPRGGIGANYGYTF.

This clonotype turned up a few times. V gene TRBV5-1 combines with J gene TRBJ2-7, with 10 bases fitting TRBD1. The ends lost 0 bases at V and 4 bases at J; junction bases unmatched: 7. The V gene's germline CDR1 is SGHRS and CDR2 YFSETQ. The CDR3 sequence is 16 residues long. This CDR3 reads CASSLERRDRGYEQYF. The CDR3 DNA sequence: TGCGCCAGCAGCTTGGAACGTCGGGACAGGGGTTACGAGCAGTACTTC. Complete variable domain (other parts from reference TRBV5-1 and TRBJ2-7): KAGVTQTPRYLIKTRGQQVTLSCSPISGHRSVSWYQQTPGQGLQFLFEYFSETQRNKGNFPGRFSGRQFSNSRSEMNVSTLELGDSALYLCASSLERRDRGYEQYFGPGTRLTVT.

This clonotype was detected many times. CDR3 sequence: CASSGLGYNEQFF. As DNA, the CDR3 is TGTGCCAGCTCCGGACTGGGATACAATGAGCAGTTCTTC. The V call is TRBV12-3 or TRBV12-4, the J call TRBJ2-1; a possible D gene is TRBD2 (5 bases). Between the trimmed V and J ends, which lost 8 bases and 4 bases, there was a span of 12 bases. The CDR3 sequence is 13 residues long.

The rearrangement uses TRBV5-1 and TRBJ2-1; D is possibly TRBD2 (5 bases). Trimming took 4 bases from V and 8 from J, leaving 25 bases between them. The CDR3 consists of 17 residues. CDR1 is SGHRS, CDR2 YFSETQ, per germline. DNA of the CDR3: TGCGCCAGCAGCCACCTAGGAGGCGGCCGGGTAGGCGATGAGCAGTTCTTC. Amino acid sequence: CASSHLGGGRVGDEQFF.

On this clonotype: The junction does not match germline at one end; this may be a read error. The chain couples TRBV4-1 to TRBJ2-1, with a tentative D call TRBD1 (5 bases). The germline V gene encodes CDR1 MGHRA and CDR2 YSYEKL. The CDR3 totals 13 residues. The CDR3 spells CASSQGVDNEQFF. In nucleotides, the CDR3 is TGCGCCAGCAGCCAAGGGGTGGACAACGAGCAGTTCTTC.

There are a few counts of this clonotype. This chain connects TRBV21-1 to TRBJ2-1; TRBD2 is the table's D call, not checked against the DNA. TRBV21-1 corresponds to a pseudogene. This CDR3 is 16 amino acids long. For the CDR3, the DNA is TGTGCCAGCAGCAAAAAAGGGACTAGCGCGTTCAATGAGCAGTTCTTC. As protein: CASSKKGTSAFNEQFF.

This clonotype was observed a few times. This chain links TRBV29-1 with TRBJ2-7, with a possible D match to TRBD1 (6 bases). CDR3 length equals 12 residues. CDR1 and CDR2 from the germline V gene are SQVTM and ANQGSEA. Between the trimmed V and J ends, which lost 2 bases and 7 bases, there was a span of 12 bases. CDR3 coding DNA: TGCAGCGTTGAATTCTGGCAGGGGGAGCAGTACTTC. Translated, it gives CSVEFWQGEQYF.

In its sample, this clonotype was seen many times. V and J are TRBV27 and TRBJ1-1, with D perhaps matching TRBD1 (5 bases). V gave up 3 bases and J gave up 4 bases, with 24 bases separating them. The CDR3 sequence is 18 residues long. CDR1 and CDR2 (germline): MNHEY, SMNVEV (reference sequence). CDR3 protein: CASSFRCGTGVGCTEAFF. CDR3 coding DNA: TGTGCCAGCAGTTTCCGTTGCGGGACGGGTGTAGGGTGCACTGAAGCTTTCTTT.

This clonotype was found a few times. This sequence joins TRBV5-1 and TRBJ1-2, with a weak D call TRBD1 (6 bases). Trimming took off 2 bases at V and 6 bases at J, with 14 bases between the two ends. The germline V gene encodes CDR1 SGHRS and CDR2 YFSETQ. The CDR3 consists of 14 residues. In DNA form, the CDR3 reads TGCGCCAGCAGCTTCCGTGGGGGGGCGGATGGCTACACCTTC. Protein sequence: CASSFRGGADGYTF.

This chain connects TRBV5-1 to TRBJ2-2; D gene ambiguous. Per germline, CDR1 SGHRS and CDR2 YFSETQ. The V end was cut by 4 bases, the J end by 4 bases, with 8 bases between. The CDR3 spans 13 residues. CDR3 DNA sequence: TGCGCCAGCAGCCCTGAACGCACCGGGGAGCTGTTTTTT. Translation: CASSPERTGELFF.

Notes on this clonotype: Possible read error: a much larger clone is one base away. The chain links TRBV4-1 to TRBJ2-7; TRBD2 matches at 10 bases. The J segment lost 10 bases and the V segment lost 4 bases, leaving 16 bases of the junction unmatched. CDR1 is MGHRA and CDR2 is YSYEKL in the germline V gene. This CDR3 contains 16 residues. DNA of the CDR3: TGCGCCAGCAGCCTTCGTACTAGCGGGACCCTTGGGGATCAGTACTTC. It codes for CASSLRTSGTLGDQYF.

V usage is TRBV7-2 and J usage is TRBJ2-1; the match to TRBD2 covers 11 bases. With 5 bases clipped from V and 7 bases from J, the junction kept 7 bases outside the gene matches. CDR1 is SGHTA, CDR2 FQGNSA, per germline. The CDR3 has 15 amino acids. The CDR3 DNA reads TGTGCCAGCAGCCCATGGACTAGCGGGCATAATGAGCAGTTCTTC. This gives the protein CASSPWTSGHNEQFF.